The 16 T cell receptor beta chains below were found in one sample sequenced in a study of neurological immune-mediated disorders (dated by TCRdb to about 2019). Libraries were constructed by 5' RACE. The data were produced on an Illumina HiSeq 2500. TCRdb ran its own pipeline on the public reads, namely fastp trimming at Q25 and MiXCR clone calling, and kept in-frame beta chains. Under each unique CDR3 protein, matching rows form one entry showing the most common genes and DNA. The sample table contains some 43,000 distinct CDR3 sequences; only one count was recorded for roughly 12% of them. The ten largest clones take up 7.5% to 9.5% of the sample. This specimen's time point label, per the study, means: longitudinal time-point 3. Sequencing was performed on PBMCs. The source of these receptors is a male donor with HTLV-1-associated myelopathy (HAM/TSP).

This clonotype was seen at least ten times. The chain employs TRBV5-1 and TRBJ2-7, with no clear D. This CDR3 has 14 amino acids. Trimming took 3 bases from V and 0 from J, leaving 10 bases between them. CDR1 SGHRS and CDR2 YFSETQ come from the germline V gene. CDR3 in amino acids: CASSWVRSSYEQYF. CDR3 bases: TGCGCCAGCAGCTGGGTCAGGAGCTCCTACGAGCAGTACTTC.

The table lists this clonotype with many counts. The CDR3 bases are TGTGCCAGCAGGGAAACAAGGAACACTGAAGCTTTCTTT. Translation: CASRETRNTEAFF. This rearrangement joins TRBV6-4 to TRBJ1-1; no firm D call. Looked up from germline, CDR1 is MRHNA and CDR2 is SNTAGT. V shed 6 bases and J shed 1 base, with 9 bases lying between them. The CDR3 runs to 13 residues.

In this sample, this clonotype turned up many times. The chain carries TRBV7-8 and TRBJ1-6, with 7 bases that match TRBD1. J was trimmed by 7 bases and V by 6 bases; bases with no gene match: 12. The CDR3 covers 16 residues. Germline V gene sequence: CDR1 SGHVS, CDR2 FQNEAQ. CDR3 sequence (DNA): TGTGCCAGCAGTTCGCCAGACAGGGTGGGAAATTCACCCCTCCACTTT. Its protein product is CASSSPDRVGNSPLHF.

This clonotype was picked up many times. This CDR3 reads CAISAPGGIETQYF. In DNA form, the CDR3 reads TGTGCCATCAGTGCTCCGGGGGGAATAGAGACCCAGTACTTC. The chain is built from TRBV10-3 and TRBJ2-5; 7 positions agree with TRBD2. The V gene's germline CDR1 is ENHRY and CDR2 SYGVKD. With V trimmed by 4 bases and J by 4 bases, 6 bases remained unmatched. The CDR3 totals 14 residues.

This clonotype is labeled medium-sized. This chain connects TRBV29-1 to TRBJ1-5; possibly TRBD1 for D (6 bases). Germline V gene lookup returns CDR1 SQVTM and CDR2 ANQGSEA. The V and J ends lost 1 base and 6 bases respectively, with 13 bases between them. The CDR3 is made up of 14 amino acids. The DNA of the CDR3 is TGCAGCGTTGAAGTAAGGAGGGGGACTCAGCCCCAGCATTTT. Translating gives CSVEVRRGTQPQHF.

This clonotype was seen at least ten times. Here the CDR3 reads CSARGGNNQPQHF. CDR3 DNA sequence: TGCAGTGCTAGAGGTGGAAACAATCAGCCCCAGCATTTT. V gene TRBV20-1 combines with J gene TRBJ1-5; D is unclear. Germline CDR1 and CDR2: DFQATT and SNEGSKA (reference sequence). Trimming removed 1 base at V and 3 bases at J, with 7 bases between. CDR3 length equals 13 residues.

Remarks on this clonotype: This may arise from a read error, as a much more abundant clone is one base away. V gene TRBV5-1 combines with J gene TRBJ2-7; perhaps TRBD2 as D (5 bases). Trimming took 0 bases from V and 9 from J, leaving 13 bases between them. Germline CDR1 reads SGHRS; CDR2 reads YFSETQ. The CDR3 is made up of 13 amino acids. The CDR3 loop is CASSLEAESGQYF. DNA of the CDR3: TGCGCCAGCAGCTTGGAAGCGGAGAGCGGGCAGTACTTC.

This clonotype was counted at least ten times. The chain has TRBV6-2 or TRBV6-3 and TRBJ1-1, with a tentative D call TRBD1 (5 bases). Germline V gene sequence: CDR1 MNHEY, CDR2 SVGEGT. The V gene lost 6 bases and the J gene lost 6 bases, with 11 bases spanning the gap. The CDR3 is 12 residues long. CDR3 coding DNA: TGTGCCAGCAGCGGGGGGGACGCTGAAGCTTTCTTT. This gives the protein CASSGGDAEAFF.

This clonotype was counted between two and nine times. The junction departs from the called germline gene at one end, perhaps through a read error. This chain connects TRBV29-1 to TRBJ2-7; possible D gene TRBD2, 5 bases. The germline V gene encodes CDR1 SQVTM and CDR2 ANQGSEA. The CDR3 totals 12 residues. CDR3 amino acids: CSVEDWNLGVNF. CDR3 in DNA: TGCAGCGTTGAAGATTGGAACCTCGGGGTCAACTTC.

At least ten counts were recorded for this clonotype. This rearrangement joins TRBV6-1 to TRBJ1-1; D unresolved. V was trimmed by 4 bases and J by 1 base, leaving 4 bases between them. Germline-derived CDR1 and CDR2 are MNHNS and SASEGT. This CDR3 spans 12 amino acids. The CDR3 loop is CASSAGNTEAFF. CDR3 nucleotide sequence: TGTGCCAGCAGTGCGGGGAACACTGAAGCTTTCTTT.

This clonotype was seen ten or more times. The chain joins TRBV5-1 to TRBJ2-3, with a weak D call TRBD1 (6 bases). Germline loops: CDR1 SGHRS, CDR2 YFSETQ. V was cut by 4 bases and J by 3 bases, with 12 bases left in between. The CDR3 length is 14 residues. DNA of the CDR3: TGCGCCAGCAGCCCCGGGACACAGACAGATACGCAGTATTTT. It codes for CASSPGTQTDTQYF.

At least ten counts were recorded for this clonotype. The J gene is TRBJ1-2, the V gene TRBV29-1; TRBD1 matches at 9 bases. Germline V gene lookup returns CDR1 SQVTM and CDR2 ANQGSEA. The CDR3 contains 16 residues. Written as DNA, the CDR3 is TGCAGTTGTCCTACCGGGACAGGGATTTCATCCTATGGCTACACCTTC. Protein sequence: CSCPTGTGISSYGYTF.

This clonotype was counted ten times or more. This chain connects TRBV6-5 to TRBJ2-5; 14 nucleotides align to TRBD2. V trimming: 5 bases; J trimming: 2 bases; junction bases outside the gene matches: 4. The CDR3 length is 16 residues. The germline V gene has CDR1 MNHEY and CDR2 SVGAGI. The CDR3 region is CASSPGLAGGQETQYF. CDR3 DNA: TGTGCCAGCAGTCCTGGACTAGCGGGGGGTCAAGAGACCCAGTACTTC.

This clonotype was counted many times. J is TRBJ1-3 and V is TRBV29-1; no firm D call. Germline values: CDR1 SQVTM, CDR2 ANQGSEA. The ends were cut back, 7 bases at V and 0 bases at J, with 7 bases in the middle. The CDR3 extends over 12 amino acids. CDR3 amino acids: CSGLISGNTIYF. The CDR3 bases are TGCAGCGGGCTGATCTCTGGAAACACCATATATTTT.

This clonotype has only a few counts. V gene TRBV20-1 combines with J gene TRBJ2-1; 8 nucleotides agree with TRBD2. This CDR3 has 14 amino acids. Germline V CDR1 and CDR2: DFQATT, SNEGSKA (reference sequence). The V and J ends lost 0 bases and 7 bases, in that order; junction bases with no gene match: 5. The CDR3 DNA reads as TGCAGTGCTAGAGACAGCGGGGGCCGGAATGAGCAGTTCTTC. This gives the protein CSARDSGGRNEQFF.

The J gene is TRBJ2-1, the V gene TRBV27; D may be TRBD1 (6 bases). The CDR3 runs to 16 residues. Per germline, CDR1 MNHEY and CDR2 SMNVEV (reference sequence). Trimming cost V 1 base and J 2 bases, with 12 bases left between them. CDR3: CASSLYGDNPYNEQFF. CDR3 nucleotides: TGTGCCAGCAGTTTATATGGGGACAACCCCTACAATGAGCAGTTCTTC.